The source of this T cell receptor (delta chain) is a study of Vδ1+ human thymocytes. The template was reverse-transcribed extracted RNA. The CDR3 regions were amplified by multiplex PCR from V-gene primers to a constant-region primer. TCRdb re-analyzed the multiplex PCR reads via CATT. The sample carries 54,000 or so delta-chain clones, approximately 15% recorded once. Germline loops: CDR1 TSWWSYY, CDR2 QGS. Between the trimmed V and J ends, which lost 5 bases and 0 bases, there was a span of 13 bases. CDR3 length equals 15 residues. General observations from the study: Despite high sort purity, about 19% of thymic T cell receptor delta sequences were Vdelta2. Highly polyclonal TRG and TRD repertoires with Gaussian CDR3 length distributions appeared in thymus.

Remarks on this clone: What it binds is unknown.

The sequenced material came from Vdelta1+ gamma-delta thymocytes from the thymus. Subset defined: FACS-sorted CD3+ TCRalphabeta- TCRVdelta1+ TCRVdelta2- thymocytes. The TCR was taken from a boy in the first two years of life who had congenital heart surgery. This sequence joins TRDV1 and TRDJ1; no clear D gene. CDR3 sequence (DNA): TGTGCTCTTGGGACCCCTCCTCTCTACACCGATAAACTCATCTTT. Protein product: CALGTPPLYTDKLIF.